A selection of T cell receptor beta chains follows, all from one sample in a study of OX40 agonist ivuxolimab in advanced cancers. Method: immunoSEQ multiplex PCR; TCRdb's copy keeps in-frame clones and lacks some. The sample contains 50,000 to 65,000 clones, 70% to 90% of which appear only once. The sample here was CD4+ or CD8+ T cells sorted from blood, taken in a trial of the OX40 agonist ivuxolimab. The origin of the receptors is an adult with an advanced solid tumor such as melanoma, head and neck, liver or kidney cancer. CDR3s include the opening cysteine and the closing phenylalanine or tryptophan. The D gene is left open where the match is weak. Some rows have no size entry. The others give once, few or many, or a class for an expanded clone.

-,TRBJ2-7,TRBV7-9,TRBD1,CASSSRDSAYEQYF,TGTGCCAGCAGCTCCCGGGACAGCGCCTACGAGCAGTACTTC
-,TRBJ2-5,TRBV5-6,TRBD1,CASSAWGQGEETQYF,TGTGCCAGCAGCGCCTGGGGACAGGGGGAAGAGACCCAGTACTTC
-,TRBJ1-1,TRBV7-9,-,CASSPPRQNTEAFF,TGTGCCAGCAGCCCCCCTAGACAGAACACTGAAGCTTTCTTT
-,TRBJ2-1,TRBV29-1,TRBD1,CSVVTGVYNEQFF,TGCAGCGTTGTGACAGGGGTCTACAATGAGCAGTTCTTC
-,TRBJ2-2,TRBV30,-,CAWSVNGGGELFF,TGTGCCTGGTCGGTTAACGGGGGCGGGGAGCTGTTTTTT
-,TRBJ2-7,TRBV28,-,CASSPRRGVYEQYF,TGTGCCAGCAGCCCCCGCAGGGGAGTCTACGAGCAGTACTTC
-,TRBJ2-1,TRBV20-1,TRBD2,CSASPTSVQFF,TGCAGTGCTAGCCCCACTAGCGTTCAGTTCTTC
-,TRBJ2-6,TRBV19,-,CATSPGDGANVLTF,TGTGCCACCTCGCCGGGGGATGGGGCCAACGTCCTGACTTTC
-,TRBJ2-7,TRBV21-1,-,CASSKRRTGTGSYEQYF,TGTGCCAGCAGCAAACGTAGAACCGGGACAGGGTCCTACGAGCAGTACTTC
few,TRBJ1-1,TRBV30,-,CAWSVQVGTEAFF,TGTGCCTGGAGTGTCCAGGTGGGCACTGAAGCTTTCTTT
-,TRBJ2-3,TRBV7-2,-,CASSIGGGDTQYF,TGTGCCAGCAGCATAGGGGGGGGAGATACGCAGTATTTT
-,TRBJ2-2,TRBV19,-,CASRTVTGELFF,TGTGCCAGTAGGACCGTCACCGGGGAGCTGTTTTTT
-,TRBJ2-5,TRBV19,-,CASSMRGRAGETQYF,TGTGCCAGTAGTATGAGGGGGAGGGCCGGAGAGACCCAGTACTTC
-,TRBJ2-7,TRBV4-3,-,CASSNVGAGIYEQYF,TGCGCCAGCAGCAATGTAGGGGCAGGGATCTACGAGCAGTACTTC
-,TRBJ2-7,TRBV6-5,-,CASSYLVGNEQYF,TGTGCCAGCAGTTACCTGGTGGGGAACGAGCAGTACTTC
once,TRBJ2-7,TRBV7-9,-,CASSLASNYEQYF,TGTGCCAGCAGCTTAGCTAGCAACTACGAGCAGTACTTC
-,TRBJ2-7,TRBV27,TRBD1,CATWTGNEQYF,TGTGCCACCTGGACAGGGAACGAGCAGTACTTC
-,TRBJ1-2,TRBV5-6,TRBD1,CASSPLEYGQELNYGYTF,TGTGCCAGCAGCCCCCTAGAATATGGACAGGAGCTCAACTATGGCTACACCTTC
-,TRBJ2-7,TRBV28,TRBD2,CASSLKAGVFPFEQYF,TGTGCCAGCAGTTTAAAAGCGGGAGTGTTCCCCTTCGAGCAGTACTTC
once,TRBJ2-1,TRBV13,-,CASSLGGRPTYNEQFF,TGTGCCAGCAGCTTAGGCGGGAGACCAACCTACAATGAGCAGTTCTTC
-,TRBJ2-1,TRBV19,-,CASSIIHRDPQFF,TGTGCCAGTAGTATCATCCATAGGGACCCCCAGTTCTTC
-,TRBJ2-1,TRBV27,TRBD2,CASTPARGGPGNEQFF,TGTGCCAGCACCCCTGCGCGGGGAGGGCCAGGCAATGAGCAGTTCTTC
-,TRBJ2-7,TRBV28,TRBD2,CASSFSFQTSATTYEQYF,TGTGCCAGCAGTTTTTCGTTCCAAACTAGCGCGACTACCTACGAGCAGTACTTC